Each of the 22 T cell receptor beta chains below was sequenced from the same sample in a study of CD8+CD57+ T cells in acquired aplastic anemia. TCR beta VDJ and CDR3 profiling used genomic DNA as template. MiXCR, run by TCRdb on the reads, gives a single entry per CDR3 protein. The sample has 150,000 to 200,000 distinct CDR3 sequences, roughly 48% seen once. Only patients with CD8+CD57+ cell expansion on flow cytometry were chosen for sequencing. Sequencing used sorted CD4+, CD8+, or CD8+CD57+ T cells (not recorded which) from PBMCs. The receptors were gathered from a human donor with aplastic anemia.

The J gene is TRBJ2-5, the V gene TRBV7-8; D might be TRBD2 (5 bases). CDR3 size: 14 residues. Germline CDR1 SGHVS, CDR2 FQNEAQ. Trimming took 7 bases from V and 3 from J, leaving 15 bases between them. The CDR3 loop is CASTRRWEKETQYF. In nucleotides, the CDR3 is TGTGCCAGCACCCGCAGATGGGAGAAAGAGACCCAGTACTTC.

This clonotype was found a few times. The V gene is TRBV6-1, the J gene TRBJ2-6; 10 positions agree with TRBD2. Germline V gene lookup returns CDR1 MNHNS and CDR2 SASEGT. V lost 5 bases to trimming and J lost 2 bases; unmatched junction nucleotides: 0. The CDR3 sequence is 15 residues long. CDR3 protein: CASSSGGAGANVLTF. As DNA, the CDR3 is TGTGCCAGCAGTAGCGGGGGGGCTGGGGCCAACGTCCTGACTTTC.

The chain couples TRBV24-1 to TRBJ2-3; TRBD1 aligns across 12 bases. The V gene's germline CDR1 is KGHDR and CDR2 SFDVKD. The length of the CDR3 is 17 residues. J lost 4 bases, V lost 3 bases, and 7 bases had no gene match. The CDR3 is CATSDRGQGAGADTQYF. CDR3 nucleotides: TGTGCCACCAGTGATCGGGGACAGGGGGCGGGCGCAGATACGCAGTATTTT.

This clonotype occurred once. This sequence joins TRBV7-4 and TRBJ1-5; D is unclear. This CDR3 comprises 13 residues. The V and J ends lost 5 bases and 5 bases respectively, with 10 bases between them. Per the germline V gene, CDR1 is SGHVT and CDR2 is SQSDAQ. The DNA of the CDR3 is TGTGCCAGCAGCGTAAGTGGGGATCAGCCCCAGCATTTT. It encodes CASSVSGDQPQHF.

The chain has TRBV7-6 and TRBJ1-1; perhaps TRBD1 as D (5 bases). Trimming stripped 5 bases from V and 3 bases from J, with 13 bases between. This CDR3 is 14 amino acids long. CDR1 is SGHVS and CDR2 is FNYEAQ in the germline V gene. CDR3 protein: CASSPTGGDTEAFF. DNA of the CDR3: TGTGCCAGCAGCCCAACGGGAGGGGACACTGAAGCTTTCTTT.

This chain uses TRBV19 with TRBJ2-5; 10 nucleotides line up with TRBD2. V dropped 3 bases and J dropped 4; count of bases not matched to a gene: 5. The CDR3 loop spans 15 amino acids. The germline V gene encodes CDR1 LNHDA and CDR2 SQIVND (reference sequence). CDR3 nucleotide sequence: TGTGCCAGTAGTATTCCAGCGGGGGGGGGAGAGACCCAGTACTTC. It codes for CASSIPAGGGETQYF.

The chain combines TRBV6-5 with TRBJ1-6; D not certain. This CDR3 is built from 13 residues. Germline loops: CDR1 MNHEY, CDR2 SVGAGI. V lost 2 bases, J lost 9 bases, and 8 bases lay in between. The CDR3 sequence: CASSYGGVSPLHF. The DNA of the CDR3 is TGTGCCAGCAGTTACGGTGGGGTTTCACCCCTCCACTTT.

There are many counts of this clonotype. V gene TRBV19 combines with J gene TRBJ1-1, with a weak D call TRBD1 (5 bases). The germline V gene has CDR1 LNHDA and CDR2 SQIVND (reference sequence). This CDR3 is 16 amino acids long. Between the trimmed V and J ends, which lost 1 base and 0 bases, there was a span of 12 bases. CDR3 residues: CASSIGGGTVNTEAFF. The DNA for the CDR3 is TGTGCCAGTAGTATAGGTGGCGGGACGGTGAACACTGAAGCTTTCTTT.

In its sample, this clonotype was seen many times. The genes are TRBV7-2 and TRBJ1-1, with D perhaps TRBD1 (5 bases). Per germline, CDR1 SGHTA and CDR2 FQGNSA. The ends were cut back, 0 bases at V and 0 bases at J, with 17 bases in the middle. The CDR3 has 18 amino acids. The CDR3 DNA reads TGTGCCAGCAGCTTAGCGCCCCTGCCGGGACGGATGAACACTGAAGCTTTCTTT. Translating gives CASSLAPLPGRMNTEAFF.

The V and J genes are TRBV11-1 and TRBJ2-1; TRBD2 agrees at 8 bases. Germline V lookup: CDR1 SGHAT, CDR2 FQDESV (reference sequence). The CDR3 has 16 amino acids. V was clipped by 1 base and J by 6 bases; unmatched bases: 8. The CDR3 sequence is CASSLGAGRGFNEQFF. CDR3 coding DNA: TGTGCCAGCAGCTTAGGCGCCGGGAGGGGATTCAATGAGCAGTTCTTC.

This chain connects TRBV15 to TRBJ2-1; a weak D match, TRBD1 (6 bases). From germline, CDR1 is LNHNV and CDR2 YYDKDF (reference sequence). Trimming left V 0 bases short and J 4 bases short, with 10 bases between. This CDR3 spans 15 amino acids. CDR3 in DNA: TGTGCCACCAGCAGAGATAGGGACACTTACAATGAGCAGTTCTTC. Amino acids: CATSRDRDTYNEQFF.

This clonotype was found many times. The gene calls are TRBV20-1 and TRBJ2-2; 7 positions match TRBD1. V was clipped by 2 bases and J by 0 bases; unmatched bases: 9. The germline CDR1 and CDR2 sequences are DFQATT and SNEGSKA (reference sequence). The CDR3 is made up of 17 amino acids. The DNA for the CDR3 is TGCAGTGCTAGACGGGACAGAGTCTTCCCGAACACCGGGGAGCTGTTTTTT. This translates into CSARRDRVFPNTGELFF.

To note about this clonotype: A much larger clone lies a single base off, so this may be a read error. The genes are TRBV9 and TRBJ1-1; perhaps TRBD1 as D (5 bases). V was shortened by 8 bases and J by 5 bases, with 22 bases between the two germline ends. Germline CDR1 reads SGDLS; CDR2 reads YYNGEE. This CDR3 contains 15 residues. The CDR3 bases are TGTGCCAGAAGCCCCCCGGGGACCTCTCAGACTGAAGCTTTCTTT. This translates into CARSPPGTSQTEAFF.

CDR3: CASSRAGGLNTQYF. CDR3 DNA sequence: TGTGCCAGCAGCCGAGCCGGGGGGTTGAATACGCAGTATTTT. The V gene is TRBV9, the J gene TRBJ2-3, with 7 bases that match TRBD2. V lost 4 bases, J lost 7 bases, and 9 bases stayed unmatched. This CDR3 comprises 14 residues. The germline gives CDR1 SGDLS, CDR2 YYNGEE.

The chain uses TRBV7-6 and TRBJ1-3, with TRBD1 matching 8 bases. There are 16 residues in the CDR3. CDR1 and CDR2 from the germline V gene are SGHVS and FNYEAQ. The V segment lost 1 base and the J segment 4 bases; nucleotides outside the gene matches: 6. The CDR3 coding sequence is TGTGCCAGCAGCTTAGGGACAGGGACGAAGGGAAACACCATATATTTT. It translates to CASSLGTGTKGNTIYF.

This clonotype was seen ten or more times. The gene calls are TRBV11-1 and TRBJ1-5, with a possible D match to TRBD1 (6 bases). In germline, CDR1 is SGHAT, CDR2 FQDESV (reference sequence). This CDR3 is 17 amino acids long. Trimming removed 0 bases from V and 0 bases from J, with 12 bases in between. CDR3 protein: CASSLARPGDSNQPQHF. The CDR3 DNA sequence: TGTGCCAGCAGCTTAGCCAGACCAGGGGATAGCAATCAGCCCCAGCATTTT.

This clonotype was seen a handful of times. A read error is possible here, since a much larger clone lies one base away. The V and J genes are TRBV20-1 and TRBJ2-2; maybe TRBD1 (6 bases). The V gene's germline CDR1 is DFQATT and CDR2 SNEGSKA (reference sequence). The V and J ends lost 6 bases and 6 bases respectively, with 20 bases between them. This CDR3 is built from 15 residues. For the CDR3, the DNA is TGCAGTGCAAAGAGGGGGAACAGCGGCGCCGGGGAGCTGTTTTTT. Its protein is CSAKRGNSGAGELFF.

The gene calls are TRBV19 and TRBJ2-5; possibly TRBD1 or TRBD2 for D (5 bases each). CDR1 and CDR2 from the germline V gene are LNHDA and SQIVND (reference sequence). The V and J ends lost 6 bases and 7 bases respectively, with 21 bases between them. The CDR3 runs 15 residues. In DNA form, the CDR3 reads TGTGCCAGTAGCCTAAATCGGGACCCCGCGGGGACCCAGTACTTC. It is translated as CASSLNRDPAGTQYF.

The chain's CDR3 is CASSPPGLAGGRETQYF. CDR3 in DNA: TGCGCCAGCAGCCCCCCGGGACTAGCGGGAGGTCGAGAGACCCAGTACTTC. The rearrangement links TRBV5-1 to TRBJ2-5; the match to TRBD2 covers 15 bases. Germline V gene data show CDR1 as SGHRS and CDR2 as YFSETQ. CDR3 size: 17 residues. V was pared by 4 bases and J by 4 bases, with 8 bases of the junction left unmatched.

The gene calls are TRBV15 and TRBJ2-5; possible D gene TRBD2, 7 bases. This CDR3 has 16 residues. Deletions cut 5 bases from V and 5 bases from J, with 21 bases between. CDR1 is LNHNV, CDR2 YYDKDF, per germline (reference sequence). The CDR3 is CATSLRLTGGGETQYF. CDR3 coding DNA: TGTGCCACCAGCCTGCGACTGACGGGGGGCGGTGAGACCCAGTACTTC.

This clonotype was recorded a few times. V and J are TRBV15 and TRBJ2-3; 9 bases map to TRBD1. V shed 3 bases and J 1 base; nucleotides not matched to a gene: 2. The CDR3 is 15 amino acids. Germline V lookup: CDR1 LNHNV, CDR2 YYDKDF (reference sequence). As DNA, the CDR3 is TGTGCCACCAGCAGGCGGACAGGGGGCACAGATACGCAGTATTTT. Protein product: CATSRRTGGTDTQYF.

The table lists this clonotype with a count of one. The chain uses TRBV2 and TRBJ1-5; 8 bases are shared with TRBD1. V lost 6 bases to trimming and J lost 0 bases; unmatched junction nucleotides: 7. The CDR3 has 16 amino acids. Per the germline V gene, CDR1 is SNHLY and CDR2 is FYNNEI. CDR3 region: CASSETGVYSNQPQHF. CDR3 in DNA: TGTGCCAGCAGCGAGACAGGGGTCTATAGCAATCAGCCCCAGCATTTT.